This T cell receptor beta chain stems from a study of blood T cell repertoires in COVID-19. Study details: The cDNA or gDNA used as material had been derived from T cells, B-cell-depleted T cells, or PBMCs.

TCRdb's table, derived via immunoSEQ multiplex PCR, lists solely in-frame clones and lacks some. The sample comprises under 350,000 clones, approximately 86% of which are singletons, and approximately 2.5% rests with the top ten. Trimming at V came to 1 base and at J to 3 bases, leaving 8 bases not matched to a gene. The germline gives CDR1 LGHNA, CDR2 YNFKEQ. This CDR3 has 17 residues. The sequencing input was PBMCs or T cells enriched from blood (not recorded which). The TCR sequence derives from a woman between 18 and 29 years old who had recovered from COVID-19. The chain uses TRBV4-2 and TRBJ1-4; 7 nucleotides align to TRBD1. Here the CDR3 reads CASSQVKGANANEKLFF. The DNA for the CDR3 is TGTGCCAGCAGCCAAGTCAAGGGGGCGAATGCTAATGAAAAACTGTTTTTT.